This T cell receptor (beta chain) appears in the sequencing data of a study of blood T cell repertoires in COVID-19. About the study: Samples came from the United States, Italy and Spain, spanning acute and convalescent COVID-19.

Method: immunoSEQ multiplex PCR; TCRdb's copy keeps in-frame clones and lacks some. The table records 200,000 to 250,000 clones, roughly four fifths of them present only once. The V gene's germline CDR1 is SGHTA and CDR2 FQGNSA. Trimming took 4 bases from V and 8 from J; bases not matched to a gene: 15. The CDR3 is made up of 16 amino acids. The chain joins TRBV7-2 to TRBJ2-3; 7 bases agree with TRBD2. Sequenced input: PBMCs or T cells enriched from blood (not recorded which). The clonotype comes from a woman aged 40 to 49 with acute COVID-19. The CDR3 DNA reads as TGTGCCAGCAGCTCCGGAGCGGGACCGCCACCCGGTACGCAGTATTTT. Translation: CASSSGAGPPPGTQYF.